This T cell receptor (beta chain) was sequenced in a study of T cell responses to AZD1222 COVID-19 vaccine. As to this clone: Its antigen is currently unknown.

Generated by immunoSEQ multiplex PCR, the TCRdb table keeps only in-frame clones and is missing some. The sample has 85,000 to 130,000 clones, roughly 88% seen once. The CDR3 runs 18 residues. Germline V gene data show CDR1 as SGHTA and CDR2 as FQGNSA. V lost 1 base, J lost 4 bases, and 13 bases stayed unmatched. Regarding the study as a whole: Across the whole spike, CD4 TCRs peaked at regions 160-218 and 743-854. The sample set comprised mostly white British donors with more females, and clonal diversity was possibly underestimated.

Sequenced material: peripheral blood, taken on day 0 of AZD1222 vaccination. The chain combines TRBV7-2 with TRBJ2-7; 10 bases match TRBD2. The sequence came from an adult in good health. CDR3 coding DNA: TGTGCCAGCAGCTTAGGGCCTAGCGGGAGCCTCCTGGGGTACGAGCAGTACTTC. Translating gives CASSLGPSGSLLGYEQYF.